One and the same sample provided the 24 T cell receptor beta chains below, sequenced in a study of blood T cell repertoires in COVID-19. TCRdb keeps only in-frame clones here, not all; method: immunoSEQ multiplex PCR. Among fewer than 250,000 clones listed, approximately 86% were seen once. The sequenced sample consisted of PBMCs or T cells enriched from blood (not recorded which). The receptors here all came from a woman in her thirties or forties in a cohort exposed to, infected with or recovered from COVID-19 (not recorded which).

The CDR3 coding sequence is TGCGCCAGCAGTGAACTCCCTCAAGAGACCCAGTACTTC. Its translation: CASSELPQETQYF. This rearrangement joins TRBV10-1 to TRBJ2-5; D ambiguous. The germline gives CDR1 WNHNN, CDR2 SYGVQD (reference sequence). The CDR3 extends over 13 amino acids. V lost 3 bases and J 2 bases, leaving 7 bases between the germline ends.

V and J are TRBV2 and TRBJ2-7, with 10 positions matching TRBD2. This CDR3 is built from 14 residues. Germline V gene data show CDR1 as SNHLY and CDR2 as FYNNEI. V gave up 7 bases and J gave up 4 bases; unmatched junction bases: 7. The CDR3: CASNLAGEGYEQYF. CDR3 nucleotide sequence: TGTGCCAGCAACCTAGCGGGAGAAGGGTACGAGCAGTACTTC.

V usage is TRBV5-1 and J usage is TRBJ1-6; weak D call: TRBD1 (5 bases). From germline, CDR1 is SGHRS and CDR2 YFSETQ. There are 16 residues in the CDR3. V gave up 3 bases and J gave up 0 bases, with 10 bases separating them. The CDR3 DNA reads TGCGCCAGCAGCTCCAGGGTGGCCTCCTATAATTCACCCCTCCACTTT. Encoded protein: CASSSRVASYNSPLHF.

The V call is TRBV5-1, the J call TRBJ1-2; D is undetermined. The CDR3 is 14 amino acids. The germline V and J ends were trimmed by 0 bases and 5 bases, with 11 bases remaining between them. Germline lookup yields CDR1 SGHRS and CDR2 YFSETQ. The DNA for the CDR3 is TGCGCCAGCAGCTTGGAGGCAGACTTATATGGCTACACCTTC. It translates to CASSLEADLYGYTF.

This chain uses TRBV9 with TRBJ1-2; 8 positions agree with TRBD1. With 6 bases clipped from V and 3 bases from J, the junction kept 10 bases outside the gene matches. This CDR3 region has 15 residues. Germline V gene lookup returns CDR1 SGDLS and CDR2 YYNGEE. CDR3: CASIPPGQAHYGYTF. CDR3 bases: TGTGCCAGCATCCCCCCGGGACAGGCCCACTATGGCTACACCTTC.

The table lists this clone with a few counts. The V call is TRBV6-2 or TRBV6-3, the J call TRBJ2-7, with D possibly matching TRBD2 (5 bases). CDR1 and CDR2 (germline): MNHEY, SVGEGT. V dropped 1 base and J dropped 5 bases, with 12 bases sitting between them. This CDR3 has 14 residues. This chain's CDR3 is CASSYFLRRDEQYF. CDR3 nucleotides: TGTGCCAGCAGTTACTTCCTCCGGCGGGACGAGCAGTACTTC.

The chain has TRBV19 and TRBJ1-5, with D perhaps TRBD1 (5 bases). The CDR3 has 15 residues. Trimming cost V 6 bases and J 0 bases, with 12 bases left between them. Germline V CDR1 and CDR2: LNHDA, SQIVND (reference sequence). The CDR3: CASRFDRNSNQPQHF. The DNA for the CDR3 is TGTGCCAGTAGATTTGACAGAAATAGCAATCAGCCCCAGCATTTT.

The CDR3 bases are TGTGCCATCACGAGGTCTAACTATGGCTACACCTTC. Residues: CAITRSNYGYTF. The chain carries TRBV28 and TRBJ1-2, with D uncertain. The CDR3 spans 12 residues. The germline CDR1 and CDR2 sequences are MDHEN and SYDVKM. Trimming took 10 bases from V and 0 from J, leaving 9 bases between them.

This chain uses TRBV7-8 with TRBJ1-2; possibly TRBD1 for D (6 bases). V shed 4 bases and J shed 4 bases, with 10 bases lying between them. The CDR3 is 13 amino acids. Germline V gives CDR1 SGHVS, CDR2 FQNEAQ. CDR3 loop: CASSSTGLYGYTF. In nucleotides, the CDR3 is TGTGCCAGCAGCTCGACAGGCCTCTATGGCTACACCTTC. The entire variable domain, with the rest obtained from reference TRBV7-8 and TRBJ1-2, is as follows: GAGVSQSPRYKVAKRGQDVALRCDPISGHVSLFWYQQALGQGPEFLTYFQNEAQLDKSGLPSDRFFAERPEGSVSTLKIQRTQQEDSAVYLCASSSTGLYGYTFGSGTRLTVV.

The chain links TRBV5-5 to TRBJ1-2; 7 positions match TRBD1. The CDR3 runs to 15 residues. Germline trimming cut 0 bases from V and 8 bases from J; bases unmatched to any gene: 10. Germline lookup yields CDR1 SGHKS and CDR2 YYEKEE (reference sequence). The CDR3 spells CASSLAIVTGRGYTF. DNA for the CDR3: TGTGCCAGCAGCTTGGCCATCGTGACAGGGAGGGGCTACACCTTC.

This rearrangement joins TRBV6-5 to TRBJ2-7, with TRBD1 as a possible D gene (5 bases). The germline CDR1 and CDR2 sequences are MNHEY and SVGAGI. Trimming removed 10 bases at V and 3 bases at J, with 16 bases between. The CDR3 has 13 amino acids. CDR3 residues: CANPVRVFYEQYF. CDR3 nucleotides: TGTGCCAACCCAGTCAGGGTATTCTACGAGCAGTACTTC.

The chain combines TRBV5-1 with TRBJ2-7; TRBD2 matches 9 bases. Trimming at V came to 5 bases and at J to 2 bases, leaving 17 bases not matched to a gene. Germline lookup yields CDR1 SGHRS and CDR2 YFSETQ. This CDR3 contains 18 residues. In nucleotides, the CDR3 is TGCGCCAGCAGACCTGCGGCACTAGCGGGCCGAGGGACCTACGAGCAGTACTTC. Translated: CASRPAALAGRGTYEQYF.

This clone appeared once. The genes are TRBV2 and TRBJ2-1, with TRBD2 matching 7 bases. CDR3 length equals 14 residues. Germline CDR1 SNHLY, CDR2 FYNNEI. Unmatched junction bases numbered 4, after V lost 3 bases and J lost 5 bases. The CDR3 is CASSDAGVDNEQFF. The CDR3 DNA is TGTGCCAGCAGTGATGCGGGGGTGGACAATGAGCAGTTCTTC.

This clone was picked up one time. The chain combines TRBV27 with TRBJ2-7; D may be TRBD2 (5 bases). CDR3 size: 15 residues. The ends were cut back, 5 bases at V and 3 bases at J, with 17 bases in the middle. Germline V gives CDR1 MNHEY, CDR2 SMNVEV (reference sequence). Here the CDR3 reads CASSLRGLENYEQYF. The DNA for the CDR3 is TGTGCCAGCAGTCTCCGGGGTTTAGAAAACTACGAGCAGTACTTC.

This clone was seen a single time. The chain has TRBV11-2 and TRBJ1-4; the D gene is possibly TRBD1 (6 bases). The germline V and J ends were trimmed by 5 bases and 5 bases, with 15 bases remaining between them. CDR1 and CDR2 from the germline V gene are SGHAT and FQNNGV. The CDR3 has 15 residues. CDR3 sequence: CASSPAGGGNEKLFF. The DNA of the CDR3 is TGTGCCAGCAGCCCGGCCGGGGGGGGCAATGAAAAACTGTTTTTT.

The chain uses TRBV5-5 and TRBJ1-5, with 10 bases matching TRBD1. V dropped 3 bases and J dropped 4; count of bases not matched to a gene: 7. The CDR3 runs 16 residues. Germline CDR1 SGHKS, CDR2 YYEKEE (reference sequence). Here the CDR3 reads CASSYGTGVGNQPQHF. The CDR3 coding sequence is TGTGCCAGCAGCTATGGGACAGGGGTTGGGAATCAGCCCCAGCATTTT.

This clone was seen a single time. This chain uses TRBV15 with TRBJ1-5, with D possibly being TRBD1 (6 bases). Germline V gene sequence: CDR1 LNHNV, CDR2 YYDKDF (reference sequence). Trimming shortened V by 4 bases and J by 0 bases, and 7 bases separated the two germline ends. CDR3 length: 14 amino acids. The CDR3 protein is CATSKGVSNQPQHF. CDR3 coding DNA: TGTGCCACCAGCAAGGGGGTTAGCAATCAGCCCCAGCATTTT.

This chain links TRBV4-1 with TRBJ2-7; 12 nucleotides align to TRBD1. Germline V lookup: CDR1 MGHRA, CDR2 YSYEKL. V was clipped by 4 bases and J by 5 bases; unmatched bases: 6. The CDR3 is 15 residues long. The CDR3 region is CASSLPGQGAHEQYF. In DNA, the CDR3 is TGCGCCAGCAGCCTCCCGGGACAGGGGGCCCACGAGCAGTACTTC.

The chain is built from TRBV4-1 and TRBJ2-5; the match to TRBD2 covers 16 bases. Per the germline V gene, CDR1 is MGHRA and CDR2 is YSYEKL. The ends lost 3 bases at V and 2 bases at J; junction bases unmatched: 9. This CDR3 has 19 amino acids. CDR3 bases: TGCGCCAGCAGCCACCCCGGGACTAGCGGGGGGGTGTGGCAAGAGACCCAGTACTTC. It translates to CASSHPGTSGGVWQETQYF.

The genes are TRBV7-9 and TRBJ1-6; D gene ambiguous. With 6 bases removed from V and 5 bases from J, the gap between germline ends came to 5 bases. Germline lookup yields CDR1 SEHNR and CDR2 FQNEAQ (reference sequence). CDR3 size: 12 residues. The CDR3 region is CASSSDNSPLHF. CDR3 coding DNA: TGTGCCAGCAGTTCTGATAATTCACCCCTCCACTTT.

The chain couples TRBV4-2 to TRBJ1-2, with a possible D match to TRBD1 (5 bases). The V and J ends lost 3 bases and 5 bases respectively, with 10 bases between them. The CDR3 is made up of 13 amino acids. The germline gives CDR1 LGHNA, CDR2 YNFKEQ. The chain's CDR3 is CASSHPTGYGYTF. In nucleotides, the CDR3 is TGTGCCAGCAGCCATCCAACAGGTTATGGCTACACCTTC.

The gene calls are TRBV5-4 and TRBJ1-2, with 7 bases aligning to TRBD1. Trimming cost V 4 bases and J 4 bases; bases outside gene matches: 7. The germline gives CDR1 SGHNT, CDR2 YYREEE (reference sequence). CDR3 size: 14 residues. In nucleotides, the CDR3 is TGTGCCAGCAGCGTGGGACAGTTACCCTATGGCTACACCTTC. Translating it yields CASSVGQLPYGYTF.

The chain links TRBV7-8 to TRBJ1-2; no reliable D call. Germline CDR1 SGHVS, CDR2 FQNEAQ. Trimming pared 1 base from V and 1 base from J, leaving 4 bases between. The CDR3 loop spans 13 amino acids. In DNA, the CDR3 is TGTGCCAGCAGCTTAGGAGTTAACTATGGCTACACCTTC. It encodes CASSLGVNYGYTF.

The chain joins TRBV7-8 to TRBJ1-1; D is undetermined. The V gene's germline CDR1 is SGHVS and CDR2 FQNEAQ. V lost 4 bases, J lost 2 bases, and 20 bases lay in between. The CDR3 is 17 residues long. In DNA form, the CDR3 reads TGTGCCAGCAGCTCCCGTGGTAGGGCCGGGGTAAACACTGAAGCTTTCTTT. It encodes CASSSRGRAGVNTEAFF.